Below, one T cell receptor (beta chain) is given with its context. The entry originates in a study of cytomegalovirus exposure and HLA in healthy donors. Primers included in the PCR were 60 Vbeta and 13 Jbeta primers. Sequencing used immunoSEQ multiplex PCR; TCRdb keeps in-frame clones, though not all of them. This sample's table reports under 120,000 clones. V was trimmed by 0 bases and J by 5 bases, leaving 4 bases between them. This CDR3 is built from 12 residues. Germline V gene sequence: CDR1 LNHNV, CDR2 YYDKDF (reference sequence). The chain couples TRBV15 to TRBJ1-2, with D hard to call. The specimen sequenced was PBMCs. This clonotype originated in a man in his fifties in good health and CMV-seronegative. Written as DNA, the CDR3 is TGTGCCACCAGCAGAGACCCGTATGGCTACACCTTC. Its translation is CATSRDPYGYTF.